This T cell receptor (beta chain) was identified during a study of T cells in women clearing cervical HPV infection. Study context: Case blood drawn at lesion detection; control blood after infection cleared.

The assay was immunoSEQ multiplex PCR, and TCRdb's table has in-frame clones only and misses some. Its listing shows about 44,000 clones. Germline V CDR1 and CDR2: LNHDA, SQIVND (reference sequence). The V gene end was trimmed by 3 bases and the J gene end by 7 bases; junction bases not matched to a gene: 7. The CDR3 is made up of 15 amino acids. Regarding this clone: What it recognizes is unknown. The CDR3 is cut off 3 residues early in the read; its end comes from the germline J gene.

The study, taken as a whole, reports: CIN3+ cases had significantly higher TCR repertoire richness than controls, but evenness did not differ.

The chain has TRBV19 and TRBJ2-2, with 8 nucleotides matching TRBD1. This clonotype originated in a woman aged 18 to 75 with a cervical HPV16 infection that either progressed to CIN3+ or cleared (not recorded which). Source material: blood buffy coat. CDR3 DNA, as far as it was read: TGTGCCAGTAGTATCTGGACAGGGTTGAGCGGGGAG. This translates into CASSIWTGLSGE. The CDR3 in full is CASSIWTGLSGELFF.